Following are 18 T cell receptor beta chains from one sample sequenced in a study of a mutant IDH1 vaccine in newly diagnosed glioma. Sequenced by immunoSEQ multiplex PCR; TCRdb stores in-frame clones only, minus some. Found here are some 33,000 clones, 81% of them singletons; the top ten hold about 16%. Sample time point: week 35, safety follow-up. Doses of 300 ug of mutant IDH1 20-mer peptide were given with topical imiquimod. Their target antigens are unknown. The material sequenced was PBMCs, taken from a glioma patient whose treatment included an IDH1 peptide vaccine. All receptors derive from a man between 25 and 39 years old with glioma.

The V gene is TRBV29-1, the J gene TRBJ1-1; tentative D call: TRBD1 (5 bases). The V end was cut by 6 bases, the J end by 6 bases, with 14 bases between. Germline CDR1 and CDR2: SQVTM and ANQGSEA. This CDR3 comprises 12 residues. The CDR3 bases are TGCAGCGTGCATGTGGGGCTCGCTGAAGCTTTCTTT. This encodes CSVHVGLAEAFF.

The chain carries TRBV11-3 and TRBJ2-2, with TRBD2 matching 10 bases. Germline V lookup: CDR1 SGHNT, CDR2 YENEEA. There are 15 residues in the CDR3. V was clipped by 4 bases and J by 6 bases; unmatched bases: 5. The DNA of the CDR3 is TGTGCCAGCAGCTCAAAGAGCGGGAGGGCCGGGGAGCTGTTTTTT. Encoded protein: CASSSKSGRAGELFF. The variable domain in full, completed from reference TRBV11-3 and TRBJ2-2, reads EAGVVQSPRYKIIEKKQPVAFWCNPISGHNTLYWYLQNLGQGPELLIRYENEEAVDDSQLPKDRFSAERLKGVDSTLKIQPAELGDSAVYLCASSSKSGRAGELFFGEGSRLTVL.

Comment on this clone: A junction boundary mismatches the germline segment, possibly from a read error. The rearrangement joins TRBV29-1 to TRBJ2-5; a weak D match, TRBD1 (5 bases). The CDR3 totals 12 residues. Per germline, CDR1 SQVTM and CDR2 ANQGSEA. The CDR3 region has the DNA TGCAGCGTGGAAGACAGTTCCGAGACCCAGTACTTC. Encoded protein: CSVEDSSETQYF.

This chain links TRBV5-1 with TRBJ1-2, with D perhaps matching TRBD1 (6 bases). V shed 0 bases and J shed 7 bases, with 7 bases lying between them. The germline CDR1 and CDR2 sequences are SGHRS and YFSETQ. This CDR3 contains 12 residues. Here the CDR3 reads CASSLGGGGYTF. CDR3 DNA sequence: TGCGCCAGCAGCTTGGGAGGGGGTGGCTACACCTTC.

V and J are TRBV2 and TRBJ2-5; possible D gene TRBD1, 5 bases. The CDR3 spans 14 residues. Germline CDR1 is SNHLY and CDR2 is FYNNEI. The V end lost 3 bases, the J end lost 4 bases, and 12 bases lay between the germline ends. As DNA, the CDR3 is TGTGCCAGCAGTGAGCCAGGGATGGGAGAGACCCAGTACTTC. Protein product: CASSEPGMGETQYF.

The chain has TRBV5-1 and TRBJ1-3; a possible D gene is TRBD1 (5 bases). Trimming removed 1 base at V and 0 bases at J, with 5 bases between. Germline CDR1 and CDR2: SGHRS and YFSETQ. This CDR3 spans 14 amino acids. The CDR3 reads CASSLQGSGNTIYF. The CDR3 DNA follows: TGCGCCAGCAGCTTGCAGGGCTCTGGAAACACCATATATTTT.

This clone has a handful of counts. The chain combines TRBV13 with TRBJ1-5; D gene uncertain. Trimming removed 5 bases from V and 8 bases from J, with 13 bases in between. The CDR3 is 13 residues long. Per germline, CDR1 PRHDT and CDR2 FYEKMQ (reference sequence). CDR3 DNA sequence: TGTGCCAGCAGCCAGTATGAGCCGGAGCCCCAGCATTTT. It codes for CASSQYEPEPQHF. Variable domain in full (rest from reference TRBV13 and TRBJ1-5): AAGVIQSPRHLIKEKRETATLKCYPIPRHDTVYWYQQGPGQDPQFLISFYEKMQSDKGSIPDRFSAQQFSDYHSELNMSSLELGDSALYFCASSQYEPEPQHFGDGTRLSIL.

The CDR3 sequence: CASSLGQGLWVNTEAFF. DNA of the CDR3: TGTGCCAGCAGCTTGGGACAGGGGTTATGGGTGAACACTGAAGCTTTCTTT. The V call is TRBV7-2, the J call TRBJ1-1; 10 bases are shared with TRBD1. CDR1 and CDR2 from the germline V gene are SGHTA and FQGNSA. CDR3 length equals 17 residues. Trimming took 3 bases from V and 0 from J; bases not matched to a gene: 7.

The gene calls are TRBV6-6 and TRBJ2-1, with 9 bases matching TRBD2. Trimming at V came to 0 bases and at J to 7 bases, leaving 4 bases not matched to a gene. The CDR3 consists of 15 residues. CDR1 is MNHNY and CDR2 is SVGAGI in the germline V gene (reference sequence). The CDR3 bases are TGTGCCAGCAGTTACTCTAGCGGGAGAGTTAATGAGCAGTTCTTC. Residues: CASSYSSGRVNEQFF.

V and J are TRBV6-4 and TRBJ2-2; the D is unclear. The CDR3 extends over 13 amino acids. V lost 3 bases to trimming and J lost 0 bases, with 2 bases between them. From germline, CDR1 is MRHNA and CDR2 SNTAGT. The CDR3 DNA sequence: TGTGCCAGCAGTGAGGCGAACACCGGGGAGCTGTTTTTT. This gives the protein CASSEANTGELFF.

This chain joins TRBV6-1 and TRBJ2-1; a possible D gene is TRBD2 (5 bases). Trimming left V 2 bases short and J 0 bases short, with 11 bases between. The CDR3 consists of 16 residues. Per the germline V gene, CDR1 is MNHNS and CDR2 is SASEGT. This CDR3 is CASSENGVFSYNEQFF. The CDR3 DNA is TGTGCCAGCAGTGAAAACGGGGTATTCTCCTACAATGAGCAGTTCTTC.

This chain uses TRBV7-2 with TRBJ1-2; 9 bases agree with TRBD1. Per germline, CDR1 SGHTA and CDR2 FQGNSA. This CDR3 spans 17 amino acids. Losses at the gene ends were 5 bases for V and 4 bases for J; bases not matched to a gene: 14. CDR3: CASSVNMDRGRSYGYTF. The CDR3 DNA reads TGTGCCAGCAGCGTAAACATGGACAGGGGCCGTAGCTATGGCTACACCTTC.

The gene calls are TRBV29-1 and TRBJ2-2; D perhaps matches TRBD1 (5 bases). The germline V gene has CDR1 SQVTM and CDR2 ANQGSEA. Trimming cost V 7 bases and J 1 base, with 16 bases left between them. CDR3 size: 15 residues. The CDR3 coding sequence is TGCAGCGCCTCCTCCCAGGGTAGGAACACCGGGGAGCTGTTTTTT. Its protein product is CSASSQGRNTGELFF.

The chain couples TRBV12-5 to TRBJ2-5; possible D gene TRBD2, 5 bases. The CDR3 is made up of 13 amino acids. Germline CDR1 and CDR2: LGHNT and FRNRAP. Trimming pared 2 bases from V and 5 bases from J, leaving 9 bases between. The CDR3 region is CASGLPSGETQYF. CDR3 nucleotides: TGTGCTAGTGGTTTGCCATCGGGGGAGACCCAGTACTTC.

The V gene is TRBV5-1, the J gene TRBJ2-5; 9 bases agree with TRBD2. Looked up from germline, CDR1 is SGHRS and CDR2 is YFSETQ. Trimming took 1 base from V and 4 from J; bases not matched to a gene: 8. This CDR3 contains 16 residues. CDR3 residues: CASSLRVAGGPETQYF. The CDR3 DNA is TGCGCCAGCAGCTTGAGGGTCGCGGGAGGGCCAGAGACCCAGTACTTC.

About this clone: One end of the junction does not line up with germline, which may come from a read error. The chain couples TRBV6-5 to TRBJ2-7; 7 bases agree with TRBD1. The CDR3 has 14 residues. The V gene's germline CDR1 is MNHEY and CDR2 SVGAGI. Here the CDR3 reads CASSYDRVSHEQYF. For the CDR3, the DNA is TGTGCCAGCAGTTACGACAGGGTCTCCCACGAGCAGTACTTC.

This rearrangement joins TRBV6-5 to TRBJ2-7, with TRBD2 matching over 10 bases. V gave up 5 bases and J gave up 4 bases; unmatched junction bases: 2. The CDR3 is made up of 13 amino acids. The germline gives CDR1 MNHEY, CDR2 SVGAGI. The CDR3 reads CASSALAGYEQYF. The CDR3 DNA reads TGTGCCAGCAGTGCACTAGCGGGATACGAGCAGTACTTC.

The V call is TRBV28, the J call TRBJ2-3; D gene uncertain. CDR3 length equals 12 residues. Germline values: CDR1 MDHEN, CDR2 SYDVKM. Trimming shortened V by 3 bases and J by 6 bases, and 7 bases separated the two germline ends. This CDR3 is CASSFQGDTQYF. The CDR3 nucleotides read TGTGCCAGCAGTTTTCAAGGGGATACGCAGTATTTT.